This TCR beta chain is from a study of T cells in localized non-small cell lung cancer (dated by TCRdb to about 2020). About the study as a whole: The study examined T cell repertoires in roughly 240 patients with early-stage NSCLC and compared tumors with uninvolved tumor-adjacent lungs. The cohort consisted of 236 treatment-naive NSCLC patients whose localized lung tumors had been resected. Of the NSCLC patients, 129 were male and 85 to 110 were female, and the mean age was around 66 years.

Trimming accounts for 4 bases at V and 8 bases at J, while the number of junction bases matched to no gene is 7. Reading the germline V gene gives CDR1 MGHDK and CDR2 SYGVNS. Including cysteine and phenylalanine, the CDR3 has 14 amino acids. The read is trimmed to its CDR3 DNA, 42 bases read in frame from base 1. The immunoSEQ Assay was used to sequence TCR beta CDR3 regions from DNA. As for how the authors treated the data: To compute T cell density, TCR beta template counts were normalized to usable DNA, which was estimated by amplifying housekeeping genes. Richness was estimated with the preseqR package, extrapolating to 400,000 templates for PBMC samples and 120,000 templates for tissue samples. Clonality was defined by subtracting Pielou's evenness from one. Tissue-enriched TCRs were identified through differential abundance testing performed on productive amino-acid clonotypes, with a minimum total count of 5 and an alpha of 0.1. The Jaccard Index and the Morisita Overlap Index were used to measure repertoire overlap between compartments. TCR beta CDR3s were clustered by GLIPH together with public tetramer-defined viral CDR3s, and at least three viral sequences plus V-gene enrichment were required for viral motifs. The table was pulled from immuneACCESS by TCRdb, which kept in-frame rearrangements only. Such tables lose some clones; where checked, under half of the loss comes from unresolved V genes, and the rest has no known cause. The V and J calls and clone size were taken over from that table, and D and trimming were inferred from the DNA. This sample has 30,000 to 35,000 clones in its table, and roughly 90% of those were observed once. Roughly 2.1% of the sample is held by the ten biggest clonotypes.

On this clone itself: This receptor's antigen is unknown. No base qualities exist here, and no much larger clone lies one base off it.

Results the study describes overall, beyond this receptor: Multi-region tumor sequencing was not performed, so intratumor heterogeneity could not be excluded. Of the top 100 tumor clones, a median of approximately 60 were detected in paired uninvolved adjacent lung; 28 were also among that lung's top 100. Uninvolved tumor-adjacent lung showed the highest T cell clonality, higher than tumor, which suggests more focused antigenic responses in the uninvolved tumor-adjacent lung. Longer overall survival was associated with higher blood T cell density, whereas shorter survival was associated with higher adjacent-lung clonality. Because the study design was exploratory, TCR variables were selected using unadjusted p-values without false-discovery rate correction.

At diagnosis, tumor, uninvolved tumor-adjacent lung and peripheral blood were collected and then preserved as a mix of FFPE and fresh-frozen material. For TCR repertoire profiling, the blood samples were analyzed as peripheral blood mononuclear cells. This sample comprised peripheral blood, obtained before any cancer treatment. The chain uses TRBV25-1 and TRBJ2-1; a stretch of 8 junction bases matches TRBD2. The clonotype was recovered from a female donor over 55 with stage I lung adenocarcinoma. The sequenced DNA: TGTGCCAGCAGTGTTGGCGGGGGGTGGGATGAGCAGTTCTTC. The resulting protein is CASSVGGGWDEQFF.